The clone carrying this TCR beta chain was seen many times. These data originate in a study of regulatory T cells in long-lasting Graves disease. Stated time point: newly diagnosed GD, antithyroid drugs for less than 3 months. TCR sequences were obtained from RNA taken from PBMCs. The V end lost 6 bases, the J end lost 3 bases, and 17 bases lay between the germline ends. This CDR3 has 15 amino acids. Germline loops: CDR1 MNHEY, CDR2 SVGEGT. Arm-PCR with iRepertoire HTBI primers amplified the CDR3 regions for these TCR beta libraries. TCRdb redid the calling of the multiplex PCR reads with MiXCR, one entry per CDR3 protein. The repertoire consists of 400,000 to 550,000 distinct CDR3 sequences, with roughly 15% occurring once and the leading ten covering about 10%. These data are also associated with another study on T cells in Graves' hyperthyroidism and ophthalmopathy. As that study records: The primer set for the first-round RT-PCR of the TCR CDR3 was HTBI. Median prediction lead before ophthalmopathy onset was about 6.5 months with the model.

The source was peripheral blood mononuclear cells (PBMCs), collected at new diagnosis, from a patient treated with antithyroid drugs. The clonotype was recovered from a woman between 25 and 40 years old with Graves disease. This chain uses TRBV6-2 or TRBV6-3 with TRBJ1-2; a possible D gene is TRBD1 (6 bases). The CDR3 DNA sequence: TGTGCCAGCAGGCCATGGGGGGGCAGGCACTATGGCTACACCTTC. It codes for CASRPWGGRHYGYTF.